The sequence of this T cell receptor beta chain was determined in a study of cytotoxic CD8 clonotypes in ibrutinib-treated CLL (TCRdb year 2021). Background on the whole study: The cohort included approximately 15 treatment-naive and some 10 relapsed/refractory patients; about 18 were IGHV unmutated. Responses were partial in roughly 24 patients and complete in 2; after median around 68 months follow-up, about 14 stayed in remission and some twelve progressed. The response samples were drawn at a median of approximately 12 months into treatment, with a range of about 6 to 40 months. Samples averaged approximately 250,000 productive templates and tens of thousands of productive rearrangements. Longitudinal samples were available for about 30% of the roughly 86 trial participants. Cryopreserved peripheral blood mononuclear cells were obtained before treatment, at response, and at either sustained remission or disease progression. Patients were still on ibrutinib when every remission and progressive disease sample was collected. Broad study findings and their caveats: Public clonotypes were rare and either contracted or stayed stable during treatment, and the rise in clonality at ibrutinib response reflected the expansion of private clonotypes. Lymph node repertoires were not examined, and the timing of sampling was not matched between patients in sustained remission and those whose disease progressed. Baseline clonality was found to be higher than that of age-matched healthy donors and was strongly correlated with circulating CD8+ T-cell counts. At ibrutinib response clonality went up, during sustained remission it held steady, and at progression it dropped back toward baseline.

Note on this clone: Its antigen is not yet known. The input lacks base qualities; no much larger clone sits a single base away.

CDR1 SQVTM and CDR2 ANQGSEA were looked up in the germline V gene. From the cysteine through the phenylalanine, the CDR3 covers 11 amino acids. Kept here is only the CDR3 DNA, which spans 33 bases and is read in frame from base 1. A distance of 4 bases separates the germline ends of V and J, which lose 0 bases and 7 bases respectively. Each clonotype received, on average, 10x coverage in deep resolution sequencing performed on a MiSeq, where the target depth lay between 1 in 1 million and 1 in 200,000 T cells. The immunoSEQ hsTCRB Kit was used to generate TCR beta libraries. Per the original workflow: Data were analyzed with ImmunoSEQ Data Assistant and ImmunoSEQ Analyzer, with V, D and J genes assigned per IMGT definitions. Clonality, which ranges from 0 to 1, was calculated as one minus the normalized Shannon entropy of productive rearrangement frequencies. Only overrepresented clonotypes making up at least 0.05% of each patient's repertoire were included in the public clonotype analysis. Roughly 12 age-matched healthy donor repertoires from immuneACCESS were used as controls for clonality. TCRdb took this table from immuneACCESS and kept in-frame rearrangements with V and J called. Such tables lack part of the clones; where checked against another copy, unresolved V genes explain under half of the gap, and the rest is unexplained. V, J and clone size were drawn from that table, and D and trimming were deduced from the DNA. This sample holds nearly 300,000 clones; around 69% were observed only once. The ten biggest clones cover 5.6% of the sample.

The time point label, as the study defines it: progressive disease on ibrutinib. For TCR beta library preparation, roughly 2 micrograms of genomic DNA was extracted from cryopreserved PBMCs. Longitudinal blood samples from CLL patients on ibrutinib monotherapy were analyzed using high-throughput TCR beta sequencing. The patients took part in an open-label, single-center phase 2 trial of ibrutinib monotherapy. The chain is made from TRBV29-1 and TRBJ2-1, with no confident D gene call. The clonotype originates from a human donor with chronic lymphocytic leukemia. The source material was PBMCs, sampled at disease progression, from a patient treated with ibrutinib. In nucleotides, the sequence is TGCAGCGTTGAAGAGCCGAATGAGCAGTTCTTC. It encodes CSVEEPNEQFF.